This TCR beta chain was identified during a study of persistence of HIV-infected CD4 T cells. The CDR3 sequence is 14 residues long. Deletions cut 7 bases from V and 6 bases from J, with 18 bases between. The germline gives CDR1 MNHEY, CDR2 SVGAGI. This nonspecific control used anti-CD3/anti-CD28 bead stimulation of CD4+ T cells. Sorting of responding CD4+ T cells relied on upregulated CD40 ligand together with CD69. This clone was picked up a small number of times. The target antigen is unknown. Sequencing used immunoSEQ version 4 in survey mode. The method was immunoSEQ multiplex PCR; TCRdb's version includes in-frame clones alone and lacks a portion of them. This sample has 30,000 to 45,000 clones, with roughly 87% found just once.

The genes are TRBV6-5 and TRBJ1-2; D is possibly TRBD1 (6 bases). The sequence was collected from an adult man with HIV who was CMV-seropositive. Here the sequenced sample was CD4+ T cells sorted from PBMCs after approximately 20-hour stimulation, taken from a patient who received antiretroviral therapy. The CDR3 is CASTEYGGRDGYTF. In DNA form, the CDR3 reads TGTGCCAGCACCGAATACGGGGGGCGCGATGGCTACACCTTC.